A selection of T cell receptor beta chains follows, all from one sample in a study of molecular identifiers for immune sequencing clone quantification. MiXCR was run by TCRdb on the PCR reads, yielding one entry per CDR3 protein. The sample carries hundreds of thousands of distinct CDR3 sequences, around 20% recorded once. What was sequenced was naive CD8+ T cells from blood, with Jurkat cell RNA spiked in. These receptors all come from a human donor in good health. Some libraries in this study had Jurkat cell RNA spiked in. Each CDR3 is given with its conserved first and last residue. The D gene is left open where the match is weak. Clone sizes are given selectively: once, few, many, or a class where the clone is expanded.

many	TRBV7-3	TRBJ2-3	14	NA	CASSQGEGTDTQYF	TGTGCCAGCAGCCAGGGGGAGGGAACAGATACGCAGTATTTT
many	TRBV11-1	TRBJ2-7	14	NA	CASRLHTSSYEQYF	TGTGCCAGCAGATTACACACGAGCTCCTACGAGCAGTACTTC
many	TRBV6-2/TRBV6-3	TRBJ2-3	15	TRBD2	CASSPDLGLAYTQYF	TGTGCCAGCAGCCCCGACCTCGGACTAGCGTATACGCAGTATTTT
few	TRBV12-3/TRBV12-4	TRBJ2-1	15	NA	CASTLDSASYNEQFF	TGTGCCAGCACCCTCGACAGTGCCTCCTACAATGAGCAGTTCTTC
NA	TRBV11-3	TRBJ2-1	15	NA	CASSSRETSYNEQFF	TGTGCCAGCAGCTCCCGGGAGACCTCCTACAATGAGCAGTTCTTC
few	TRBV7-8	TRBJ2-7	18	TRBD2	CASSHWTSGGAFDNEQYF	TGTGCCAGCAGCCACTGGACTAGCGGGGGGGCATTTGACAACGAGCAGTACTTC
NA	TRBV4-3	TRBJ2-2	17	TRBD2	CASSHTSGGLNTGELFF	TGCGCCAGCAGCCATACTAGCGGGGGCTTGAACACCGGGGAGCTGTTTTTT
many	TRBV29-1	TRBJ1-3	13	NA	CSVEGGAENTIYF	TGCAGCGTTGAGGGGGGCGCGGAAAACACCATATATTTT
many	TRBV7-6	TRBJ2-7	14	NA	CASSSVDSSYEQYF	TGTGCCAGCAGCTCCGTCGACAGCTCCTACGAGCAGTACTTC
many	TRBV6-6	TRBJ1-5	17	TRBD1	CASSSGDRGLQNQPQHF	TGTGCCAGCAGCTCCGGGGACAGGGGGCTTCAGAATCAGCCCCAGCATTTT
many	TRBV2	TRBJ1-1	15	NA	CASSENTPDGTEAFF	TGTGCCAGCAGTGAAAATACACCCGATGGGACTGAAGCTTTCTTT
once	TRBV5-3	TRBJ2-7	14	NA	CASSPGHSSYGQYF	TGTGCCAGCAGCCCCGGTCACAGCTCCTACGGGCAGTACTTC
few	TRBV19	TRBJ1-2	13	NA	CASTHTGNYGYTF	TGTGCCAGTACCCATACCGGCAACTATGGCTACACCTTC
few	TRBV5-6	TRBJ2-5	16	NA	CASSVTSLRGQETQYF	TGTGCCAGCAGCGTTACTAGCTTAAGGGGACAAGAGACCCAGTACTTC